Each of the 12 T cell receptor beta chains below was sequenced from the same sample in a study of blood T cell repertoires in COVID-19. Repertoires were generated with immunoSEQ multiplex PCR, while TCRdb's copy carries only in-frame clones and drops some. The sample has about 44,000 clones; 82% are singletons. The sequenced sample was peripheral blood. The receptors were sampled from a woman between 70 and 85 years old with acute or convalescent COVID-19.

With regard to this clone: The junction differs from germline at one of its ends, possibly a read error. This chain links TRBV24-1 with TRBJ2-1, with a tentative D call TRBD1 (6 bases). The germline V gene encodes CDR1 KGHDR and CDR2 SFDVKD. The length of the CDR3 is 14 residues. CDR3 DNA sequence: TGTGCCACCAGTGACCCCCGAAGTCGACAGGCTCCTATCTTC. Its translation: CATSDPRSRQAPIF.

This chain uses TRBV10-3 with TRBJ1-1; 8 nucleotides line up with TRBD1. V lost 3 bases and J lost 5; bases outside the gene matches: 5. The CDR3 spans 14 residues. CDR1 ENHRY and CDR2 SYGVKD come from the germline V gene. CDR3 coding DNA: TGTGCCATCAGTGACCCTACAGGGGGGACTGAAGCTTTCTTT. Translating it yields CAISDPTGGTEAFF.

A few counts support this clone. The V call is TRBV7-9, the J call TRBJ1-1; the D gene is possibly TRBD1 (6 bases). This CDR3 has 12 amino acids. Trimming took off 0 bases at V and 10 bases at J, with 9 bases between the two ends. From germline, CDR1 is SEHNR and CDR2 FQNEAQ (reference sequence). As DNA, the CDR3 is TGTGCCAGCAGCTTAGCGCAGGGGAGAGCTTTCTTT. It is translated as CASSLAQGRAFF.

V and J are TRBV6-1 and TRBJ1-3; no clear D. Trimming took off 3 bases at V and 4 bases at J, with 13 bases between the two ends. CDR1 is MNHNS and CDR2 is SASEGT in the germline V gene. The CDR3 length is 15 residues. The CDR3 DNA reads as TGTGCCAGCAGTGAGCAGGTCGCGCAGGGAAACACCATATATTTT. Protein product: CASSEQVAQGNTIYF.

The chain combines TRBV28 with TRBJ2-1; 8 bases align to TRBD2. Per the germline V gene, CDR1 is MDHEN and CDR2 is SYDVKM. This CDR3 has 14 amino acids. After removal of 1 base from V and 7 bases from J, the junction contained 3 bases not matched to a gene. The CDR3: CASSLFGRANEQFF. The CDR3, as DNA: TGTGCCAGCAGTTTATTCGGGAGGGCTAATGAGCAGTTCTTC.

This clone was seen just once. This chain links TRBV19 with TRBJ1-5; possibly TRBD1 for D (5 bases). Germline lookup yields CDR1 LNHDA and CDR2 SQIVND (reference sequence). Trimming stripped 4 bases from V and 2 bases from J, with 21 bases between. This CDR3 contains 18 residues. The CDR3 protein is CASSTRTRGGMGNQPQHF. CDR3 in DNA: TGTGCCAGTAGTACACGGACAAGGGGTGGGATGGGCAATCAGCCCCAGCATTTT.

CDR3 loop: CASSVEFSDEQFF. The CDR3, as DNA: TGTGCCAGCAGCGTAGAGTTTAGCGATGAGCAGTTCTTC. The chain uses TRBV9 and TRBJ2-1; D may be TRBD2 (5 bases). The CDR3 spans 13 residues. Germline V lookup: CDR1 SGDLS, CDR2 YYNGEE. Trimming pared 0 bases from V and 8 bases from J, leaving 9 bases between.

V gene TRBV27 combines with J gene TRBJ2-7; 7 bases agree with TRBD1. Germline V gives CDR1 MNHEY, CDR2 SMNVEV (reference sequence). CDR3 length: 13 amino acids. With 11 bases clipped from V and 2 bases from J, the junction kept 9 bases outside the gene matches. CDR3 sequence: CASRTGHAYEQYF. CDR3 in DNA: TGTGCCTCCCGGACAGGCCATGCCTACGAGCAGTACTTC.

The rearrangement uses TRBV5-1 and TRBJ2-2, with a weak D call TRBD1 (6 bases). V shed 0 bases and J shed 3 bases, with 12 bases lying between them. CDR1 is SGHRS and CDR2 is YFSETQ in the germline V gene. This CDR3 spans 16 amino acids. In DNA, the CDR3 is TGCGCCAGCAGCTTGGACTACAGGGTGGACACCGGGGAGCTGTTTTTT. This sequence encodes CASSLDYRVDTGELFF.

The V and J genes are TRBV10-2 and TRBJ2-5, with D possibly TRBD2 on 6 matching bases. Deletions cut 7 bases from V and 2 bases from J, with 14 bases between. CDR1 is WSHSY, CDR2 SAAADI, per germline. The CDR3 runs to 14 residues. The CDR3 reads CASTLGGTQETQYF. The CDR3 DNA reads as TGCGCCAGCACCCTGGGCGGGACTCAAGAGACCCAGTACTTC.

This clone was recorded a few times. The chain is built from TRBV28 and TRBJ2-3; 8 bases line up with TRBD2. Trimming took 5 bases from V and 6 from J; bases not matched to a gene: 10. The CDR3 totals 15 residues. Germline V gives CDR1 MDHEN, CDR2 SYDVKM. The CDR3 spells CASSPGGSTADTQYF. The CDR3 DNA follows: TGTGCCAGCAGTCCGGGGGGGTCTACTGCGGATACGCAGTATTTT.

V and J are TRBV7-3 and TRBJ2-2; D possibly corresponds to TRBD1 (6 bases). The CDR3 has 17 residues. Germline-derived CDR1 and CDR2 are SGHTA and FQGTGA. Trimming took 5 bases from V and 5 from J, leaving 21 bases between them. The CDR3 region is CASSHDRSRALTGELFF. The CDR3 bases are TGTGCCAGCAGCCACGACAGGTCGAGGGCCCTAACCGGGGAGCTGTTTTTT. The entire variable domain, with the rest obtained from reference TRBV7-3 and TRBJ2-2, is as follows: GAGVSQTPSNKVTEKGKYVELRCDPISGHTALYWYRQSLGQGPEFLIYFQGTGAADDSGLPNDRFFAVRPEGSVSTLKIQRTERGDSAVYLCASSHDRSRALTGELFFGEGSRLTVL.